The T cell receptor beta chain under discussion was sequenced for a study of control samples from healthy donors and cancer patients. This CDR3 region has 13 residues. Germline CDR1 and CDR2: WNHNN and SYGVQD (reference sequence). Trimming left V 2 bases short and J 4 bases short, with 8 bases between. TCRdb's copy holds only in-frame clones and misses some; the assay was immunoSEQ multiplex PCR. The sample yields about 220,000 clones, roughly 94% seen once. The chain couples TRBV10-1 to TRBJ1-2; D gene unclear. Sequencing was carried out using blood. The TCR was taken from a man aged 45-65 years in good health. The CDR3 DNA reads as TGCGCCAGCAGTGAGGGCTATTCCTATGGCTACACCTTC. Translated: CASSEGYSYGYTF.